These 22 T cell receptor beta chains came from one sample sequenced in a study of T cell responses to AZD1222 COVID-19 vaccine. Sequenced by immunoSEQ multiplex PCR; TCRdb stores in-frame clones only, minus some. The sample shows around 110,000 clones, just under 95% of them seen only once. This specimen was peripheral blood, taken on day 0 of AZD1222 vaccination. These receptors were collected from an adult in good health.

This clone appeared a single time. V and J are TRBV5-1 and TRBJ2-7; perhaps TRBD1 as D (6 bases). The CDR3 totals 14 residues. Germline assignment: CDR1 SGHRS and CDR2 YFSETQ. V lost 2 bases, J lost 7 bases, and 16 bases lay in between. The CDR3 sequence is CASSFLDRMGEQYF. The DNA of the CDR3 is TGCGCCAGCAGCTTTCTGGACAGAATGGGGGAGCAGTACTTC.

Regarding this clone: Other DNA sequences in this sample translate to the same CDR3. The chain couples TRBV19 to TRBJ2-1; no reliable D call. The V gene lost 1 base and the J gene lost 3 bases, with 4 bases spanning the gap. The CDR3 runs 13 residues. Germline V gene sequence: CDR1 LNHDA, CDR2 SQIVND (reference sequence). The CDR3 is CASSIGNYNEQFF. CDR3 sequence (DNA): TGTGCCAGTAGTATAGGGAACTACAATGAGCAGTTCTTC.

The chain joins TRBV7-9 to TRBJ2-7, with D perhaps assigned TRBD1 or TRBD2 (5 bases each). The CDR3 is made up of 15 amino acids. Deletions cut 4 bases from V and 2 bases from J, with 15 bases between. Germline lookup yields CDR1 SEHNR and CDR2 FQNEAQ (reference sequence). Written as DNA, the CDR3 is TGTGCCAGCAGCTCGCCGGGACCAGCGGCCTACGAGCAGTACTTC. Amino acid sequence: CASSSPGPAAYEQYF.

CDR3 loop: CASSELRAQGEKLFF. As DNA, the CDR3 is TGTGCCAGCAGTGAATTGAGGGCTCAGGGAGAAAAACTGTTTTTT. This chain links TRBV6-1 with TRBJ1-4, with D perhaps TRBD1 (5 bases). V lost 2 bases and J 8 bases, leaving 15 bases between the germline ends. Germline CDR1 reads MNHNS; CDR2 reads SASEGT. This CDR3 spans 15 amino acids.

The gene calls are TRBV24-1 and TRBJ1-2; 9 bases fit TRBD1. Trimming removed 7 bases from V and 4 bases from J; junction bases left unmatched: 3. CDR3 length: 13 residues. Germline loops: CDR1 KGHDR, CDR2 SFDVKD. This chain's CDR3 is CATRPGQGYGYTF. The DNA for the CDR3 is TGTGCCACCAGACCGGGACAGGGCTATGGCTACACCTTC.

The V call is TRBV12-3 or TRBV12-4, the J call TRBJ2-2; 8 nucleotides match TRBD2. The length of the CDR3 is 12 residues. V trimming: 7 bases; J trimming: 6 bases; junction bases outside the gene matches: 1. The CDR3 nucleotides read TGTGCCAGCATAGCGGGATCCGGGGAGCTGTTTTTT. Its translation is CASIAGSGELFF.

V usage is TRBV15 and J usage is TRBJ1-4; 9 bases match TRBD1. V was pared by 6 bases and J by 8 bases, with 13 bases of the junction left unmatched. Germline V gives CDR1 LNHNV, CDR2 YYDKDF (reference sequence). There are 16 residues in the CDR3. The CDR3 DNA is TGTGCCACCAGATGGAGAGTGGGACAGGGCTACGAAAAACTGTTTTTT. It is translated as CATRWRVGQGYEKLFF.

The V and J genes are TRBV28 and TRBJ2-1; 8 nucleotides line up with TRBD2. The CDR3 is 17 residues long. V lost 2 bases to trimming and J lost 9 bases; unmatched junction nucleotides: 15. The germline CDR1 and CDR2 sequences are MDHEN and SYDVKM. Here the CDR3 reads CASSLIGRQRERGEQFF. Here the CDR3 DNA reads TGTGCCAGCAGTTTAATAGGGAGACAGCGGGAGAGGGGTGAGCAGTTCTTC.

V gene TRBV29-1 combines with J gene TRBJ2-1; the match to TRBD2 covers 9 bases. Germline assignment: CDR1 SQVTM and CDR2 ANQGSEA. This CDR3 has 14 amino acids. Germline trimming cut 4 bases from V and 9 bases from J; bases unmatched to any gene: 10. For the CDR3, the DNA is TGCAGCGTTGTATTTGTAGCGGGAGAATCTGAGCAGTTCTTC. This gives the protein CSVVFVAGESEQFF.

V usage is TRBV5-8 and J usage is TRBJ1-1; D unresolved. The V gene lost 3 bases and the J gene lost 10 bases, with 4 bases spanning the gap. This CDR3 has 9 amino acids. Germline CDR1 reads SGHTS; CDR2 reads YDEGEE. The CDR3 DNA is TGTGCCAGCAGCTACGGAGCTTTCTTT. Translated, it gives CASSYGAFF.

The rearrangement links TRBV19 to TRBJ2-1, with a possible D match to TRBD2 (5 bases). Trimming took 7 bases from V and 7 from J, leaving 20 bases between them. Germline-derived CDR1 and CDR2 are LNHDA and SQIVND (reference sequence). This CDR3 is 15 amino acids long. CDR3 DNA: TGTGCCAGTATTGGCCTGAACTCGGGGTTTAATGAGCAGTTCTTC. Residues: CASIGLNSGFNEQFF.

This chain connects TRBV27 to TRBJ2-7, with 10 bases identical to TRBD1. Germline assignment: CDR1 MNHEY and CDR2 SMNVEV (reference sequence). This CDR3 is built from 16 residues. After removal of 6 bases from V and 2 bases from J, the junction contained 10 bases not matched to a gene. The CDR3 sequence: CASSSAAGQGTYEQYF. CDR3 coding DNA: TGTGCCAGCAGCTCGGCCGCGGGACAGGGGACCTACGAGCAGTACTTC.

In DNA, the CDR3 is TGTGCCAGCAGTTTAGTGGGAAACACTGAAGCTTTCTTT. Translation gives CASSLVGNTEAFF. The rearrangement links TRBV27 to TRBJ1-1; D not certain. Trimming stripped 2 bases from V and 2 bases from J, with 6 bases between. The germline V gene has CDR1 MNHEY and CDR2 SMNVEV (reference sequence). This CDR3 has 13 residues.

The V gene is TRBV19, the J gene TRBJ2-7; D call uncertain. V lost 3 bases and J lost 3, with 6 bases in between. Germline lookup yields CDR1 LNHDA and CDR2 SQIVND (reference sequence). CDR3 length: 12 amino acids. The CDR3 DNA reads TGTGCCAGTAGTATGGGGAACTACGAGCAGTACTTC. It translates to CASSMGNYEQYF.

The V call is TRBV18, the J call TRBJ2-2, with a weak D call TRBD1 (5 bases). V shed 3 bases and J shed 10 bases, with 9 bases lying between them. Germline CDR1 and CDR2: KGHSH and LQKENI. The CDR3 runs 12 residues. DNA of the CDR3: TGTGCCAGCTCACCGGGGCTGAAGGAGCTGTTTTTT. Its translation is CASSPGLKELFF.

The gene calls are TRBV28 and TRBJ2-2; D perhaps matches TRBD2 (6 bases). The CDR3 consists of 15 residues. The V gene's germline CDR1 is MDHEN and CDR2 SYDVKM. V shed 1 base and J shed 1 base, with 7 bases lying between them. The CDR3 bases are TGTGCCAGCAGTTTATATAGCGGGAACACCGGGGAGCTGTTTTTT. It specifies CASSLYSGNTGELFF. The full variable domain, in which reference TRBV28 and TRBJ2-2 provide the parts outside the CDR3, is DVKVTQSSRYLVKRTGEKVFLECVQDMDHENMFWYRQDPGLGLRLIYFSYDVKMKEKGDIPEGYSVSREKKERFSLILESASTNQTSMYLCASSLYSGNTGELFFGEGSRLTVL.

This clone was detected once. This chain connects TRBV2 to TRBJ1-5; weak D call: TRBD1 (5 bases). The CDR3 is 15 amino acids. Germline-derived CDR1 and CDR2 are SNHLY and FYNNEI. V lost 4 bases to trimming and J lost 3 bases, with 13 bases between them. This chain's CDR3 is CASSGVTASNQPQHF. The DNA of the CDR3 is TGTGCCAGCAGTGGGGTGACAGCCTCCAATCAGCCCCAGCATTTT.

V usage is TRBV2 and J usage is TRBJ2-2; 9 bases are a match to TRBD2. The V and J ends lost 6 bases and 6 bases, in that order; junction bases with no gene match: 11. CDR1 is SNHLY and CDR2 is FYNNEI in the germline V gene. The CDR3 runs 16 residues. The CDR3 sequence: CASRLLAGGTPGELFF. CDR3 in DNA: TGTGCCAGCAGATTACTAGCGGGTGGTACCCCCGGGGAGCTGTTTTTT.

CDR3 in amino acids: CASSSRQGNYGYTF. CDR3 DNA: TGTGCCAGCAGCTCTCGACAGGGCAACTATGGCTACACCTTC. The chain is built from TRBV7-2 and TRBJ1-2, with 7 bases identical to TRBD1. The CDR3 spans 14 residues. CDR1 and CDR2 from the germline V gene are SGHTA and FQGNSA. With V trimmed by 4 bases and J by 2 bases, 4 bases remained unmatched. Filled out from reference TRBV7-2 and TRBJ1-2, the complete variable domain reads GAGVSQSPSNKVTEKGKDVELRCDPISGHTALYWYRQSLGQGLEFLIYFQGNSAPDKSGLPSDRFSAERTGGSVSTLTIQRTQQEDSAVYLCASSSRQGNYGYTFGSGTRLTVV.

V and J are TRBV6-5 and TRBJ2-1; D may be TRBD1 (6 bases). This CDR3 comprises 16 residues. The V gene lost 0 bases and the J gene lost 5 bases, with 14 bases spanning the gap. The germline V gene encodes CDR1 MNHEY and CDR2 SVGAGI. CDR3 nucleotides: TGTGCCAGCAGTTACTCGATCCCAGGGGCGCACAATGAGCAGTTCTTC. This encodes CASSYSIPGAHNEQFF.

This clone was recorded only once. The chain employs TRBV11-2 and TRBJ2-2; 12 bases line up with TRBD1. The CDR3 runs to 15 residues. CDR1 and CDR2 from the germline V gene are SGHAT and FQNNGV. With V trimmed by 4 bases and J by 6 bases, 3 bases remained unmatched. For the CDR3, the DNA is TGTGCCAGCAGCTGGGGGACAGGGGGCCCCGGGGAGCTGTTTTTT. It is translated as CASSWGTGGPGELFF.

This chain links TRBV27 with TRBJ1-6; a weak D match, TRBD1 (5 bases). CDR1 is MNHEY and CDR2 is SMNVEV in the germline V gene (reference sequence). V lost 4 bases to trimming and J lost 15 bases, with 13 bases between them. The CDR3 has 12 residues. The CDR3 DNA follows: TGTGCCAGCAGTTCCCCCGGGACGCACCTCCACTTT. This gives the protein CASSSPGTHLHF.